Following are 25 T cell receptor beta chains from one sample sequenced in a study of T cells in Graves' hyperthyroidism and ophthalmopathy. From RNA transcripts, TCR beta CDR3 regions were amplified. First-round RT-PCR of the TCR CDR3 relied on the HTBI primer set. MiXCR, applied by TCRdb to the multiplex PCR reads, yields one record per CDR3 protein. The sample lists around 760,000 distinct CDR3 sequences, 30% to 40% occurring once. The sample was blood. The receptors were gathered from a woman aged 40 to 50 with Graves' hyperthyroidism.

Note on this clonotype: One end of the junction fails to match germline, which may point to a read error. This sequence joins TRBV6-5 and TRBJ1-2; 9 bases are a match to TRBD1. The CDR3 runs 12 residues. Germline CDR1 MNHEY, CDR2 SVGAGI. The DNA of the CDR3 is TGTGCCAGCAGTTTGGGGGGGACAGGGCAATTCTTC. The encoded protein is CASSLGGTGQFF.

The table lists this clonotype with a few counts. The chain couples TRBV7-2 to TRBJ2-7; D possibly matches TRBD1 or TRBD2 (5 bases each). The germline V and J ends were trimmed by 0 bases and 2 bases, with 11 bases remaining between them. CDR3 length: 15 residues. Germline V CDR1 and CDR2: SGHTA, FQGNSA. CDR3 bases: TGTGCCAGCAGCTTAGCTTCGGGGCGTCCCTACGAGCAGTACTTC. Its translation is CASSLASGRPYEQYF.

The chain joins TRBV15 to TRBJ2-6; 8 nucleotides line up with TRBD2. Trimming took 1 base from V and 0 from J; bases not matched to a gene: 11. The CDR3 has 20 amino acids. Germline V gene lookup returns CDR1 LNHNV and CDR2 YYDKDF (reference sequence). This CDR3 reads CATSRGNFTSGISGANVLTF. The CDR3 DNA reads TGTGCCACCAGCAGAGGGAACTTCACTAGCGGTATCTCTGGGGCCAACGTCCTGACTTTC. The whole variable domain, filled in from reference TRBV15 and TRBJ2-6, reads DAMVIQNPRYQVTQFGKPVTLSCSQTLNHNVMYWYQQKSSQAPKLLFHYYDKDFNNEADTPDNFQSRRPNTSFCFLDIRSPGLGDTAMYLCATSRGNFTSGISGANVLTFGAGSRLTVL.

In its sample, this clonotype was seen many times. CDR3 sequence: CASSRGTGRKPQHF. CDR3 nucleotide sequence: TGTGCCAGCAGTCGCGGGACAGGTCGAAAGCCCCAGCATTTT. The J gene is TRBJ1-5, the V gene TRBV6-5, with TRBD1 matching over 8 bases. This CDR3 is built from 14 residues. In germline, CDR1 is MNHEY, CDR2 SVGAGI. With 5 bases clipped from V and 8 bases from J, the junction kept 8 bases outside the gene matches.

This chain uses TRBV4-3 with TRBJ2-6, with D tentatively TRBD1 (6 bases). Germline V gene sequence: CDR1 LGHNA, CDR2 YSLEER. The V gene lost 6 bases and the J gene lost 2 bases, with 11 bases spanning the gap. This CDR3 comprises 15 residues. Here the CDR3 reads CASSPGVTGANVLTF. CDR3 nucleotide sequence: TGCGCCAGCAGTCCAGGGGTCACTGGGGCCAACGTCCTGACTTTC.

This clonotype came up many times. Its ends do not fully match the called genes, so a read error is possible. The V and J genes are TRBV7-3 and TRBJ2-7; 10 bases match TRBD1. CDR1 is SGHTA, CDR2 FQGTGA, per germline. CDR3 length equals 14 residues. The CDR3 bases are TGCGCCAGCAGCCCACGCGGGACAGGGGACGAGCAGTACTTC. This encodes CASSPRGTGDEQYF.

The chain is built from TRBV24-1 and TRBJ2-2, with D hard to call. The CDR3 totals 13 residues. V shed 4 bases and J shed 5 bases, with 7 bases lying between them. Per the germline V gene, CDR1 is KGHDR and CDR2 is SFDVKD. CDR3 coding DNA: TGTGCCACCAGTGACGGAGATACCGGGGAGCTGTTTTTT. It yields the protein CATSDGDTGELFF.

As to this clonotype: This may be a read error: a much more frequent sequence differs by one nucleotide. The CDR3 here is CNARDISSGANVLTF. The DNA for the CDR3 is TGCAATGCTAGGGACATCAGCTCTGGGGCCAACGTCCTGACTTTC. This chain uses TRBV20-1 with TRBJ2-6; perhaps TRBD1 as D (6 bases). Germline CDR1 DFQATT, CDR2 SNEGSKA (reference sequence). This CDR3 region has 15 residues.

This clonotype appeared a few times. The chain couples TRBV9 to TRBJ2-7, with 7 bases fitting TRBD1. Trimming took 8 bases from V and 0 from J; bases not matched to a gene: 5. The germline gives CDR1 SGDLS, CDR2 YYNGEE. CDR3 size: 13 residues. This CDR3 reads CASTGDTSYEQYF. The CDR3 nucleotides read TGTGCCAGTACAGGGGACACCTCCTACGAGCAGTACTTC.

There are many counts of this clonotype. The chain employs TRBV7-9 and TRBJ2-5; possibly TRBD2 for D (5 bases). Germline assignment: CDR1 SEHNR and CDR2 FQNEAQ (reference sequence). CDR3 length: 14 residues. The V gene lost 0 bases and the J gene lost 5 bases, with 10 bases spanning the gap. The DNA of the CDR3 is TGTGCCAGCAGCTTAGCGTGGAGGCCCGAGACCCAGTACTTC. This codes for CASSLAWRPETQYF.

This clonotype was seen repeatedly, ten times or more. This chain uses TRBV20-1 with TRBJ1-2; a possible D gene is TRBD1 (5 bases). This CDR3 is built from 13 residues. In germline, CDR1 is DFQATT, CDR2 SNEGSKA (reference sequence). Between the trimmed V and J ends, which lost 5 bases and 9 bases, there was a span of 19 bases. CDR3 residues: CSAPVRDGVRYTF. The CDR3 bases are TGCAGTGCTCCAGTTCGGGACGGTGTCCGCTACACCTTC.

This clonotype occurred a few times. This sequence joins TRBV4-1 and TRBJ2-1, with 7 bases fitting TRBD1. This CDR3 region has 15 residues. The germline CDR1 and CDR2 sequences are MGHRA and YSYEKL. J was trimmed by 4 bases and V by 0 bases; bases with no gene match: 3. Here the CDR3 DNA reads TGCGCCAGCAGCCAAGAAGAGGGACAGTACAATGAGCAGTTCTTC. Translation: CASSQEEGQYNEQFF.

This clonotype was counted only a few times. The chain is built from TRBV6-5 and TRBJ2-5; D may be TRBD1 (5 bases). CDR1 and CDR2 from the germline V gene are MNHEY and SVGAGI. V was shortened by 2 bases and J by 4 bases, with 11 bases between the two germline ends. The CDR3 contains 14 residues. The CDR3 region has the DNA TGTGCCAGCAGTTACATGGGGCGCAGAGAGACCCAGTACTTC. This codes for CASSYMGRRETQYF.

This clonotype was seen many times. V and J are TRBV20-1 and TRBJ2-5; possibly TRBD1 or TRBD2 for D (5 bases each). The CDR3 consists of 13 residues. The germline V and J ends were trimmed by 5 bases and 1 base, with 11 bases remaining between them. The germline CDR1 and CDR2 sequences are DFQATT and SNEGSKA (reference sequence). CDR3 sequence reads: CSARGTFQETQYF. CDR3 DNA sequence: TGCAGTGCTCGTGGGACGTTCCAAGAGACCCAGTACTTC.

The chain recombines TRBV20-1 with TRBJ2-5; TRBD1 aligns across 8 bases. The CDR3 consists of 13 residues. Germline CDR1 is DFQATT and CDR2 is SNEGSKA (reference sequence). Germline trimming cut 6 bases from V and 9 bases from J; bases unmatched to any gene: 12. The CDR3 spells CSAPDRVDQPQYF. CDR3 nucleotide sequence: TGCAGTGCCCCGGACAGGGTCGACCAGCCCCAGTACTTC.

The chain couples TRBV6-5 to TRBJ1-6; D uncertain. Germline CDR1 and CDR2: MNHEY and SVGAGI. The CDR3 is 15 residues long. The V gene lost 6 bases and the J gene lost 2 bases, with 11 bases spanning the gap. The CDR3 coding sequence is TGTGCCAGCAGCCGCCGGGAAACCTATAATTCACCCCTCCACTTT. Translated: CASSRRETYNSPLHF.

CDR3 nucleotide sequence: TGCGCCAGCAGCCAAGAATTGGACAGGGGCGGGCTGAACACTGAAGCTTTCTTT. Its protein is CASSQELDRGGLNTEAFF. The chain joins TRBV4-3 to TRBJ1-1; 9 nucleotides align to TRBD1. Losses at the gene ends were 0 bases for V and 0 bases for J; bases not matched to a gene: 8. The CDR3 has 18 amino acids. The germline CDR1 and CDR2 sequences are LGHNA and YSLEER.

This clonotype has only a few counts. This chain links TRBV6-1 with TRBJ1-2; D is undetermined. This CDR3 is built from 12 residues. V was pared by 4 bases and J by 5 bases, with 8 bases between. Per germline, CDR1 MNHNS and CDR2 SASEGT. The CDR3 coding sequence is TGTGCCAGCAGTGGGGCCGGATATGGCTACACCTTC. It translates to CASSGAGYGYTF.

This clonotype came up a few times. The V gene is TRBV20-1, the J gene TRBJ2-6, with 13 nucleotides matching TRBD2. CDR3 length: 19 amino acids. Germline V CDR1 and CDR2: DFQATT, SNEGSKA (reference sequence). Trimming removed 0 bases from V and 1 base from J; junction bases left unmatched: 6. Written as DNA, the CDR3 is TGCAGTGCTAGAGACCGTCGACTAGCGGGGGGTTCTGGGGCCAACGTCCTGACTTTC. Translation: CSARDRRLAGGSGANVLTF.

Of note for this clonotype: Being one base from a much bigger clone, this may be a read error. The chain is built from TRBV7-3 and TRBJ1-1; no reliable D call. Germline V lookup: CDR1 SGHTA, CDR2 FQGTGA. The CDR3 contains 14 residues. As DNA, the CDR3 is TGTGCCAGCAGCTTAAACGGGGAAGTAACTGAAGCTCTCTTT. Translating gives CASSLNGEVTEALF.

The sample holds one count of this clonotype. A much larger clone differs from this one at a single base, so this may be a read error. The V call is TRBV5-6, the J call TRBJ2-7; TRBD1 matches 8 bases. Germline V gene sequence: CDR1 SGHDT, CDR2 YYEEEE. The CDR3 runs to 17 residues. The CDR3 spells CAGSSTAWTGFLHEQYF. The CDR3 DNA sequence: TGTGCCGGCAGCTCTACCGCGTGGACAGGGTTTCTCCACGAGCAGTACTTC.

Only one count was recorded for this clonotype. The V call is TRBV2, the J call TRBJ1-1; D unresolved. V lost 0 bases and J 5 bases, leaving 10 bases between the germline ends. The CDR3 runs 14 residues. Germline lookup yields CDR1 SNHLY and CDR2 FYNNEI. The CDR3 here is CASSEAIPGTEAFF. CDR3 bases: TGTGCCAGCAGTGAAGCGATCCCGGGGACTGAAGCTTTCTTT. The whole variable domain, remainder taken from reference TRBV2 and TRBJ1-1, is EPEVTQTPSHQVTQMGQEVILRCVPISNHLYFYWYRQILGQKVEFLVSFYNNEISEKSEIFDDQFSVERPDGSNFTLKIRSTKLEDSAMYFCASSEAIPGTEAFFGQGTRLTVV.

The chain employs TRBV5-6 and TRBJ2-5, with D unresolved. CDR3 length equals 14 residues. With 4 bases removed from V and 3 bases from J, the gap between germline ends came to 13 bases. Germline values: CDR1 SGHDT, CDR2 YYEEEE. CDR3 DNA: TGTGCCAGCAGCCAGTGGGAAGAAGAAGAGACCCAGTACTTC. It codes for CASSQWEEEETQYF.

This clonotype occurred a few times. This chain connects TRBV19 to TRBJ1-2, with 7 positions matching TRBD1. This CDR3 has 19 residues. CDR1 is LNHDA and CDR2 is SQIVND in the germline V gene (reference sequence). V gave up 2 bases and J gave up 6 bases; unmatched junction bases: 21. The CDR3, as DNA: TGTGCCAGTAGTATACGAGAAACTCGCCGGCGGACAGGCCCTCATGGCTACACCTTC. Encoded protein: CASSIRETRRRTGPHGYTF.

This clonotype was found many times. The chain carries TRBV5-5 and TRBJ2-5; 9 nucleotides line up with TRBD1. CDR3 size: 16 residues. In germline, CDR1 is SGHKS, CDR2 YYEKEE (reference sequence). Germline trimming cut 2 bases from V and 5 bases from J; bases unmatched to any gene: 10. DNA of the CDR3: TGTGCCAGCAGCTTTCCCTCCGGGACAGGGAGCGAGACCCAGTACTTC. Its translation: CASSFPSGTGSETQYF. The entire variable domain, with the rest obtained from reference TRBV5-5 and TRBJ2-5, is as follows: DAGVTQSPTHLIKTRGQQVTLRCSPISGHKSVSWYQQVLGQGPQFIFQYYEKEERGRGNFPDRFSARQFPNYSSELNVNALLLGDSALYLCASSFPSGTGSETQYFGPGTRLLVL.